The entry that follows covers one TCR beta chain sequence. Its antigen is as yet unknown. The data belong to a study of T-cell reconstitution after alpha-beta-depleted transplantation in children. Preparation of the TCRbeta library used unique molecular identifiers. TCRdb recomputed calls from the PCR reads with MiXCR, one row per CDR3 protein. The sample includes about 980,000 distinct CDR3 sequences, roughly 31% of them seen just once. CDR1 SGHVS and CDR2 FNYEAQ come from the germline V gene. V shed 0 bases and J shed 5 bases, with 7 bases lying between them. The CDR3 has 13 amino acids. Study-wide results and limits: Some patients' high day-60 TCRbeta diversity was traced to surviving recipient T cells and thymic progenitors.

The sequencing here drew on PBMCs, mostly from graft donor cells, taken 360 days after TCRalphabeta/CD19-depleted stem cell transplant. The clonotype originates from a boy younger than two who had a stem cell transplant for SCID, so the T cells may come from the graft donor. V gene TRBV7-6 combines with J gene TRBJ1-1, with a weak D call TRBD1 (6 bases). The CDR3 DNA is TGTGCCAGCAGCTTAGCTCAGGGGACTGAAGCTTTCTTT. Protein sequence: CASSLAQGTEAFF.